The T cell receptor beta chain described here comes from a study of cytomegalovirus exposure and HLA in healthy donors. This clone was seen more than once but under ten times. Its target is not known. Study observations and caveats: What a later analysis showed was that several of the most significant clusters appeared linked to common viral pathogens.

The primer mix had 60 Vbeta and 13 Jbeta primers. Clones were sequenced by immunoSEQ multiplex PCR, and TCRdb holds only the in-frame ones, with some missing. The sample yields 150,000 to 200,000 clones, approximately 71% seen once. V shed 4 bases and J shed 8 bases, with 14 bases lying between them. This CDR3 contains 12 residues. Germline V lookup: CDR1 GTSNPN, CDR2 SVGIG (reference sequence). This sequence joins TRBV30 and TRBJ1-2, with D perhaps TRBD1 (5 bases). Sequencing input: PBMCs. The receptor comes from a woman aged 18-30 years in good health and CMV-seropositive. This CDR3 is CAWMGGVSGYTF. CDR3 bases: TGTGCCTGGATGGGGGGGGTTAGCGGCTACACCTTC.